This T cell receptor (beta chain) originates from a study of T cell repertoires in cytomegalovirus infection. The trim removed 5 bases at V and 7 bases at J, leaving 8 bases unmatched. CDR3 length: 15 residues. Germline V gives CDR1 SGHVS, CDR2 FQNEAQ. Worth noting for this clonotype: Its antigen is unknown.

Via MiXCR, TCRdb re-called the reads, giving one row per CDR3 protein. The sample has under 500,000 distinct CDR3 sequences; about 39% are singletons. The chain links TRBV7-8 to TRBJ1-5; the match to TRBD1 covers 10 bases. The origin of this receptor is a human donor in good health (CMV status not recorded). Some clones in this sample may be carry-over from other donors' samples. The specimen was cultured PBMCs, collected from culture after CMV antigen stimulation. The CDR3 region has the DNA TGTGCCAGCAGCACAGACAGGGGGCCTTACCAGCCCCAGCATTTT. Its protein product is CASSTDRGPYQPQHF.